This T cell receptor beta chain is from a study of blood T cell repertoires in COVID-19. Data came from immunoSEQ multiplex PCR; TCRdb stores just in-frame clones and leaves some out. The data contain under 200,000 clones, around 90% of them seen just once; the ten biggest clones take up around 0.53%. The material sequenced was peripheral blood. This TCR came from a man aged 50 to 59 with acute or convalescent COVID-19.

Written as DNA, the CDR3 is TGTGCCAGCAGTTTATGGGGCTCTAGCACAGATACGCAGTATTTT. It is translated as CASSLWGSSTDTQYF. The J gene is TRBJ2-3, the V gene TRBV28, with D unresolved. The CDR3 length is 15 residues. Deletions cut 0 bases from V and 0 bases from J, with 7 bases between. Germline assignment: CDR1 MDHEN and CDR2 SYDVKM.